The entry below gives a single T cell receptor beta chain sequence along with its context. Seattle's enrolled individuals joined amid active infection and were then monitored longitudinally. CDR1 MNHEY and CDR2 SMNVEV come from the germline V gene (reference sequence). V was cut by 2 bases and J by 3 bases, with 16 bases left in between. This CDR3 contains 16 residues. These data originate in a study of blood T cell repertoires in COVID-19. As processed by the authors: The assay estimated nucleated cells by amplifying reference gene primers. Using immunoSEQ multiplex PCR, the repertoire was profiled, and TCRdb retains in-frame clones only, with some absent. Clonal size and the V and J genes are those of that table, whereas D and trimming came from the DNA. The sample contains over 75,000 clones, about 87% of which appear only once.

The sequenced material came from peripheral blood. The receptor was derived from a human donor with COVID-19, enrolled during active disease. The donor label of this sample is uncertain. This rearrangement joins TRBV27 to TRBJ1-1, with a tentative D call TRBD1 (5 bases). The CDR3 loop is CASSLIPGGGDTEAFF. CDR3 DNA sequence: TGTGCCAGCAGTTTAATTCCCGGGGGTGGGGACACTGAAGCTTTCTTT.